The 12 T cell receptor beta chains listed next were all sequenced from one sample in a study of T cells after yellow fever vaccination. MiXCR, run by TCRdb on the 5' RACE reads, gives a single entry per CDR3 protein. The sample has 150,000 to 200,000 distinct CDR3 sequences, roughly 11% seen once. Specimen: CD8+ T cells sorted from PBMCs, collected 15 days after the yellow fever booster vaccination. Receptors originate from a man aged 18 to 35 who received the YFV17D yellow fever vaccine.

The chain uses TRBV6-5 and TRBJ2-1, with a tentative D call TRBD1 (7 bases). This CDR3 spans 14 amino acids. V lost 0 bases, J lost 12 bases, and 15 bases lay in between. Germline values: CDR1 MNHEY, CDR2 SVGAGI. This chain's CDR3 is CASSYSTGEAAQFF. The CDR3, as DNA: TGTGCCAGCAGTTACTCCACAGGGGAGGCTGCGCAGTTCTTC.

This chain joins TRBV6-5 and TRBJ2-5; a possible D gene is TRBD2 (5 bases). From germline, CDR1 is MNHEY and CDR2 SVGAGI. The CDR3 totals 14 residues. The V end lost 2 bases, the J end lost 4 bases, and 11 bases lay between the germline ends. CDR3 sequence: CASSYHPGLETQYF. Here the CDR3 DNA reads TGTGCCAGCAGTTACCACCCCGGACTAGAGACCCAGTACTTC.

The V call is TRBV24-1, the J call TRBJ1-5, with D unresolved. The CDR3 extends over 13 amino acids. V was pared by 5 bases and J by 3 bases, with 7 bases between. Germline V gives CDR1 KGHDR, CDR2 SFDVKD. The CDR3 here is CATSAGVNQPQHF. The CDR3 coding sequence is TGTGCCACCAGTGCCGGTGTCAATCAGCCCCAGCATTTT.

The chain employs TRBV6-6 and TRBJ2-1, with 10 bases aligning to TRBD2. Germline values: CDR1 MNHNY, CDR2 SVGAGI (reference sequence). The CDR3 totals 14 residues. V lost 10 bases and J lost 3; bases outside the gene matches: 6. The CDR3 protein is CATLTSGRYNEQFF. The CDR3 DNA is TGTGCCACCTTGACTAGCGGGCGCTACAATGAGCAGTTCTTC.

In its sample, this clonotype was seen a few times. This chain joins TRBV10-3 and TRBJ2-5, with TRBD2 identical over 8 bases. Germline V gene sequence: CDR1 ENHRY, CDR2 SYGVKD. The V gene end was trimmed by 2 bases and the J gene end by 4 bases; junction bases not matched to a gene: 15. The CDR3 contains 18 residues. The CDR3 region has the DNA TGTGCCATCAGTGAGGGGGTAGCGGGGCCTCTAACCCCAGAGACCCAGTACTTC. Translation gives CAISEGVAGPLTPETQYF.

The chain links TRBV29-1 to TRBJ1-1, with TRBD1 matching over 7 bases. With V trimmed by 6 bases and J by 5 bases, 9 bases remained unmatched. Germline CDR1 and CDR2: SQVTM and ANQGSEA. The length of the CDR3 is 13 residues. CDR3 in amino acids: CSVKTGKGTEAFF. The CDR3 region has the DNA TGCAGCGTCAAGACAGGGAAAGGGACTGAAGCTTTCTTT.

The CDR3 nucleotides read TGTGCCAGCAGCTCCGTTGGGCCGGGAATGGATACGCAGTATTTT. This encodes CASSSVGPGMDTQYF. This chain connects TRBV7-2 to TRBJ2-3; maybe TRBD2 (5 bases). V lost 4 bases and J 6 bases, leaving 17 bases between the germline ends. The CDR3 is 15 residues long. Germline V gene lookup returns CDR1 SGHTA and CDR2 FQGNSA.

V usage is TRBV14 and J usage is TRBJ1-2; 7 nucleotides align to TRBD1. Unmatched junction bases numbered 6, after V lost 1 base and J lost 7 bases. The germline V gene has CDR1 SGHDN and CDR2 FVKESK. The CDR3 is 14 residues long. In nucleotides, the CDR3 is TGTGCCAGCAGCCAAGCCAGGGGGGCCCCTGGCTACACCTTC. This translates into CASSQARGAPGYTF.

This clonotype was seen a few times. This chain connects TRBV20-1 to TRBJ2-1; D is unresolved. V was pared by 0 bases and J by 9 bases, with 15 bases between. Germline V CDR1 and CDR2: DFQATT, SNEGSKA (reference sequence). This CDR3 spans 14 amino acids. The CDR3 here is CSARDLYRPLEQFF. CDR3 nucleotide sequence: TGCAGTGCTAGAGATCTTTACCGGCCGCTTGAGCAGTTCTTC.

This clonotype was found a few times. The chain links TRBV5-1 to TRBJ2-7; D not resolved. The germline gives CDR1 SGHRS, CDR2 YFSETQ. Trimming removed 0 bases from V and 2 bases from J, with 9 bases in between. The CDR3 runs to 14 residues. Here the CDR3 reads CASSLAHSTYEQYF. CDR3 DNA sequence: TGCGCCAGCAGCTTGGCTCACAGCACCTACGAGCAGTACTTC. The full variable domain, rest sourced from reference TRBV5-1 and TRBJ2-7, is KAGVTQTPRYLIKTRGQQVTLSCSPISGHRSVSWYQQTPGQGLQFLFEYFSETQRNKGNFPGRFSGRQFSNSRSEMNVSTLELGDSALYLCASSLAHSTYEQYFGPGTRLTVT.

This clonotype has a count of ten or more. This sequence joins TRBV29-1 and TRBJ1-5; TRBD1 matches at 7 bases. There are 12 residues in the CDR3. CDR1 and CDR2 (germline): SQVTM, ANQGSEA. V dropped 4 bases and J dropped 7; count of bases not matched to a gene: 4. The CDR3 protein is CSVGQGRQPQHF. Here the CDR3 DNA reads TGCAGCGTTGGACAGGGAAGGCAGCCCCAGCATTTT.

This clonotype was recorded at least ten times. V usage is TRBV29-1 and J usage is TRBJ2-1, with 10 bases that match TRBD1. Germline trimming cut 2 bases from V and 4 bases from J; bases unmatched to any gene: 8. This CDR3 comprises 16 residues. Per germline, CDR1 SQVTM and CDR2 ANQGSEA. CDR3 residues: CSVESPRTGGYNEQFF. The DNA of the CDR3 is TGCAGCGTTGAAAGCCCGAGGACAGGGGGATACAATGAGCAGTTCTTC.